Below are 21 T cell receptor beta chains sequenced from a single sample in a study of blood T cell repertoires in COVID-19. Assay: immunoSEQ multiplex PCR; the TCRdb copy retains only in-frame clones and omits some. The table has roughly 220,000 clones, about four fifths seen once. Material for sequencing was PBMCs or T cells enriched from blood (not recorded which). The receptors were gathered from a woman aged 40 to 50 who had recovered from COVID-19.

This chain uses TRBV20-1 with TRBJ2-2; 8 nucleotides line up with TRBD2. Germline loops: CDR1 DFQATT, CDR2 SNEGSKA (reference sequence). The CDR3 loop spans 14 amino acids. The ends lost 3 bases at V and 7 bases at J; junction bases unmatched: 7. The CDR3 nucleotides are TGCAGTGCTAGTCAGCGGGGGACGGTCGGGGAGCTGTTTTTT. Encoded protein: CSASQRGTVGELFF.

Comments on this clone: In the same sample, other DNA sequences code for this CDR3. The chain recombines TRBV11-3 with TRBJ2-5; D might be TRBD2 (5 bases). V was pared by 2 bases and J by 2 bases, with 6 bases between. The CDR3 extends over 13 amino acids. Germline V gene data show CDR1 as SGHNT and CDR2 as YENEEA. As DNA, the CDR3 is TGTGCCAGCAGCTTACGGGGACAAGAGACCCAGTACTTC. It is translated as CASSLRGQETQYF.

The chain carries TRBV19 and TRBJ1-5, with TRBD1 matching 10 bases. Per the germline V gene, CDR1 is LNHDA and CDR2 is SQIVND (reference sequence). V gave up 7 bases and J gave up 7 bases; unmatched junction bases: 10. CDR3 length: 15 residues. The CDR3 region is CASNQGTGALQPQHF. The DNA of the CDR3 is TGTGCCAGTAATCAAGGGACAGGGGCATTGCAGCCCCAGCATTTT. Full variable domain (rest looked up from reference TRBV19 and TRBJ1-5): DGGITQSPKYLFRKEGQNVTLSCEQNLNHDAMYWYRQDPGQGLRLIYYSQIVNDFQKGDIAEGYSVSREKKESFPLTVTSAQKNPTAFYLCASNQGTGALQPQHFGDGTRLSIL.

The gene calls are TRBV5-8 and TRBJ2-3; TRBD1 matches at 12 bases. The V segment lost 4 bases and the J segment 3 bases; nucleotides outside the gene matches: 6. The CDR3 extends over 16 amino acids. Germline V gene sequence: CDR1 SGHTS, CDR2 YDEGEE. The CDR3 DNA reads TGTGCCAGCAGCCAAGGGACAGGGGGCGATACAGATACGCAGTATTTT. This sequence encodes CASSQGTGGDTDTQYF. The variable domain in full, with the rest retrieved from reference TRBV5-8 and TRBJ2-3, is EAGVTQSPTHLIKTRGQQATLRCSPISGHTSVYWYQQALGLGLQFLLWYDEGEERNRGNFPPRFSGRQFPNYSSELNVNALELEDSALYLCASSQGTGGDTDTQYFGPGTRLTVL.

This clone was counted a few times. The rearrangement joins TRBV15 to TRBJ2-1, with D perhaps matching TRBD1 (6 bases). Trimming took off 4 bases at V and 4 bases at J, with 11 bases between the two ends. This CDR3 contains 14 residues. Germline V gene sequence: CDR1 LNHNV, CDR2 YYDKDF (reference sequence). CDR3 nucleotide sequence: TGTGCCACCAGCAAACGGACAGAATACAATGAGCAGTTCTTC. Its translation is CATSKRTEYNEQFF.

This chain joins TRBV12-3 or TRBV12-4 and TRBJ1-5; D unresolved. V lost 2 bases to trimming and J lost 5 bases, with 7 bases between them. This CDR3 comprises 13 residues. CDR3 residues: CASSLSADQPQHF. The CDR3, as DNA: TGTGCCAGCAGTTTAAGCGCCGATCAGCCCCAGCATTTT.

The chain joins TRBV24-1 to TRBJ2-5; D gene unclear. The length of the CDR3 is 16 residues. Between the trimmed V and J ends, which lost 2 bases and 5 bases, there was a span of 17 bases. The germline V gene has CDR1 KGHDR and CDR2 SFDVKD. The CDR3 DNA sequence: TGTGCCACCAGTGATTCCGGTGTCCTCACGAGGGAGACCCAGTACTTC. It encodes CATSDSGVLTRETQYF.

Only one count was recorded for this clone. CDR3 bases: TGTGCCAGCAGTGAATCCACAGGCTATAATTCACCCCTCCACTTT. Its translation: CASSESTGYNSPLHF. V is TRBV6-1 and J is TRBJ1-6; the D gene is possibly TRBD1 (5 bases). V was trimmed by 2 bases and J by 3 bases, leaving 8 bases between them. Germline V gives CDR1 MNHNS, CDR2 SASEGT. This CDR3 spans 15 amino acids.

For the CDR3, the DNA is TGCAGCGTTGCCCGCGGGACAGGGGGCGAAGGCTACACCTTC. As protein: CSVARGTGGEGYTF. The V gene is TRBV29-1, the J gene TRBJ1-2, with 12 bases fitting TRBD1. Germline loops: CDR1 SQVTM, CDR2 ANQGSEA. This CDR3 has 14 amino acids. J lost 8 bases, V lost 4 bases, and 8 bases had no gene match.

J is TRBJ2-5 and V is TRBV3-1 (or the pseudogene TRBV3-2), with 7 bases aligning to TRBD1. J lost 3 bases, V lost 6 bases, and 13 bases had no gene match. The CDR3 runs to 16 residues. Germline assignment: CDR1 LGHDT and CDR2 YNNKEL (reference sequence). CDR3 in amino acids: CASSPNTGVAEETQYF. The CDR3 DNA sequence: TGTGCCAGCAGTCCAAATACAGGGGTTGCCGAAGAGACCCAGTACTTC.

This clone has a single count. The J gene is TRBJ1-3, the V gene TRBV27, with D possibly matching TRBD1 (5 bases). The CDR3 sequence is 15 residues long. Looked up from germline, CDR1 is MNHEY and CDR2 is SMNVEV (reference sequence). V gave up 6 bases and J gave up 2 bases, with 14 bases separating them. CDR3 sequence (DNA): TGTGCCAGCAGGCCTCGGGGGTTAGCTGGAAACACCATATATTTT. It specifies CASRPRGLAGNTIYF.

The V call is TRBV28, the J call TRBJ2-7; TRBD1 agrees at 10 bases. V lost 8 bases to trimming and J lost 2 bases; unmatched junction nucleotides: 6. CDR1 and CDR2 (germline): MDHEN, SYDVKM. The CDR3 loop spans 14 amino acids. The CDR3 nucleotides read TGTGCCAGCCGGAGGGACAGGGGTGCCTACGAGCAGTACTTC. Its protein product is CASRRDRGAYEQYF.

This clone was seen a single time. V is TRBV6-5 and J is TRBJ1-1, with no clear D. Germline values: CDR1 MNHEY, CDR2 SVGAGI. The CDR3 is 16 amino acids. V was cut by 2 bases and J by 2 bases, with 15 bases left in between. The chain's CDR3 is CASSYNGLRTNTEAFF. DNA of the CDR3: TGTGCCAGCAGTTACAATGGCCTCCGGACTAACACTGAAGCTTTCTTT.

The CDR3 reads CAWSWGAGGKNEQFF. The DNA of the CDR3 is TGTGCCTGGAGTTGGGGGGCAGGGGGTAAGAATGAGCAGTTCTTC. The gene calls are TRBV30 and TRBJ2-1, with D perhaps matching TRBD1 (7 bases). The V and J ends lost 2 bases and 7 bases respectively, with 18 bases between them. The CDR3 consists of 15 residues. Germline V gene data show CDR1 as GTSNPN and CDR2 as SVGIG (reference sequence).

The gene calls are TRBV5-1 and TRBJ1-3, with 7 positions matching TRBD1. This CDR3 is built from 16 residues. The germline gives CDR1 SGHRS, CDR2 YFSETQ. After removal of 3 bases from V and 0 bases from J, the junction contained 6 bases not matched to a gene. In DNA form, the CDR3 reads TGCGCCAGCAGCTCGGGACAGAGGGTCTCTGGAAACACCATATATTTT. Residues: CASSSGQRVSGNTIYF. The whole variable domain, filled in from reference TRBV5-1 and TRBJ1-3, reads KAGVTQTPRYLIKTRGQQVTLSCSPISGHRSVSWYQQTPGQGLQFLFEYFSETQRNKGNFPGRFSGRQFSNSRSEMNVSTLELGDSALYLCASSSGQRVSGNTIYFGEGSWLTVV.

The chain has TRBV5-1 and TRBJ1-2; 7 bases align to TRBD1. V shed 4 bases and J 2 bases; nucleotides not matched to a gene: 5. The length of the CDR3 is 14 residues. Germline CDR1 is SGHRS and CDR2 is YFSETQ. CDR3 residues: CASSVGTVNYGYTF. The CDR3 DNA reads TGCGCCAGCAGCGTGGGGACAGTCAACTATGGCTACACCTTC.

V and J are TRBV15 and TRBJ1-1, with unresolved D. Trimming removed 1 base from V and 3 bases from J, with 12 bases in between. CDR1 LNHNV and CDR2 YYDKDF come from the germline V gene (reference sequence). This CDR3 comprises 15 residues. The CDR3 bases are TGTGCCACCAGCAGAGGTGCAGGAAGTGACACTGAAGCTTTCTTT. It codes for CATSRGAGSDTEAFF.

The V call is TRBV4-2, the J call TRBJ1-1, with TRBD1 matching 11 bases. This CDR3 is built from 17 residues. The ends lost 5 bases at V and 0 bases at J; junction bases unmatched: 8. CDR1 LGHNA and CDR2 YNFKEQ come from the germline V gene. CDR3 nucleotides: TGTGCCAGCAGCAAGGGGACAGGGGGACAAATGAACACTGAAGCTTTCTTT. It codes for CASSKGTGGQMNTEAFF.

This chain uses TRBV6-6 with TRBJ1-5; D unresolved. Trimming shortened V by 2 bases and J by 7 bases, and 9 bases separated the two germline ends. This CDR3 has 13 residues. CDR1 and CDR2 from the germline V gene are MNHNY and SVGAGI (reference sequence). The CDR3 reads CASSYEAWQPQHF. CDR3 nucleotide sequence: TGTGCCAGCAGTTACGAGGCTTGGCAGCCCCAGCATTTT.

The chain links TRBV18 to TRBJ1-4; 8 bases are a match to TRBD1. With V trimmed by 4 bases and J by 6 bases, 4 bases remained unmatched. Germline CDR1 reads KGHSH; CDR2 reads LQKENI. The CDR3 covers 14 residues. DNA for the CDR3: TGTGCCAGCTCACAAGTGACAGGGGATGAAAAACTGTTTTTT. Translated: CASSQVTGDEKLFF. Looking up the rest from reference TRBV18 and TRBJ1-4 gives the full variable domain: NAGVMQNPRHLVRRRGQEARLRCSPMKGHSHVYWYRQLPEEGLKFMVYLQKENIIDESGMPKERFSAEFPKEGPSILRIQQVVRGDSAAYFCASSQVTGDEKLFFGSGTQLSVL.

This clone occurred a few times. The chain carries TRBV27 and TRBJ2-1; no definite D call. Germline assignment: CDR1 MNHEY and CDR2 SMNVEV (reference sequence). V was clipped by 1 base and J by 7 bases, with 11 bases between them. The CDR3 extends over 14 amino acids. The CDR3 bases are TGTGCCAGCAGTTTATTTCCGAGGATGAATGAGCAGTTCTTC. It translates to CASSLFPRMNEQFF.